These 14 T cell receptor beta chains were sequenced from one sample in a study of cytomegalovirus exposure and HLA in healthy donors. 13 Jbeta primers and 60 Vbeta primers were used for the PCR. TCRdb keeps only in-frame clones here, not all; method: immunoSEQ multiplex PCR. The table shows around 100,000 clones, with 70% occurring only once. Material: PBMCs. The receptors shown here come from a man younger than 45 in good health and CMV-seropositive.

The CDR3 spells CASSYAGRGSYEQYV. CDR3 nucleotide sequence: TGTGCCAGCAGTTATGCGGGACGGGGCTCCTACGAGCAGTACGTC. The chain couples TRBV7-2 to TRBJ2-7, with a possible D match to TRBD2 (6 bases). This CDR3 has 15 amino acids. The germline V and J ends were trimmed by 6 bases and 0 bases, with 15 bases remaining between them. CDR1 SGHTA and CDR2 FQGNSA come from the germline V gene.

V usage is TRBV9 and J usage is TRBJ2-1, with 10 bases matching TRBD1. This CDR3 comprises 15 residues. The V gene end was trimmed by 5 bases and the J gene end by 8 bases; junction bases not matched to a gene: 10. Germline CDR1 reads SGDLS; CDR2 reads YYNGEE. The chain's CDR3 is CASRRPGQGNHEQFF. The DNA for the CDR3 is TGTGCCAGCAGGCGACCGGGACAGGGGAACCATGAGCAGTTCTTC.

The V call is TRBV6-5, the J call TRBJ1-1; TRBD1 matches 9 bases. V shed 5 bases and J 10 bases; nucleotides not matched to a gene: 11. This CDR3 spans 14 amino acids. The germline CDR1 and CDR2 sequences are MNHEY and SVGAGI. The CDR3 coding sequence is TGTGCCAGCAGTGAAGGGGGACAGGGCACTAGAGCTTTCTTT. As protein: CASSEGGQGTRAFF.

The V gene is TRBV6-5, the J gene TRBJ2-2; perhaps TRBD2 as D (5 bases). The germline V gene encodes CDR1 MNHEY and CDR2 SVGAGI. This CDR3 is built from 16 residues. Trimming removed 2 bases at V and 1 base at J, with 11 bases between. CDR3 residues: CASSYLLAGNTGELFF. In DNA, the CDR3 is TGTGCCAGCAGTTACCTCCTAGCCGGGAACACCGGGGAGCTGTTTTTT.

The V gene is TRBV7-3, the J gene TRBJ2-2; 8 bases match TRBD1. Germline V lookup: CDR1 SGHTA, CDR2 FQGTGA. The V gene end was trimmed by 1 base and the J gene end by 5 bases; junction bases not matched to a gene: 6. The CDR3 covers 16 residues. CDR3 region: CASSLRVQGATGELFF. The DNA for the CDR3 is TGTGCCAGCAGCTTAAGGGTTCAGGGGGCAACCGGGGAGCTGTTTTTT.

There are a few counts of this clone. V and J are TRBV29-1 and TRBJ2-3; 12 nucleotides line up with TRBD1. The CDR3 is 15 amino acids. The germline V gene encodes CDR1 SQVTM and CDR2 ANQGSEA. Unmatched junction bases numbered 9, after V lost 6 bases and J lost 5 bases. CDR3 in DNA: TGCAGCGTAACTCCGGGACAGGGGGCGGAAGATACGCAGTATTTT. It is translated as CSVTPGQGAEDTQYF.

This clone was seen a handful of times. This rearrangement joins TRBV13 to TRBJ2-7; 7 bases fit TRBD1. CDR1 is PRHDT and CDR2 is FYEKMQ in the germline V gene (reference sequence). CDR3 length: 13 residues. The trim removed 1 base at V and 4 bases at J, leaving 1 base unmatched. The CDR3 reads CASSLAGQYEQYF. In DNA form, the CDR3 reads TGTGCCAGCAGCTTAGCGGGACAGTACGAGCAGTACTTC.

This chain links TRBV19 with TRBJ1-1; no clear D. V was shortened by 2 bases and J by 11 bases, with 15 bases between the two germline ends. The germline V gene has CDR1 LNHDA and CDR2 SQIVND (reference sequence). The CDR3 runs to 13 residues. The CDR3 reads CASSISDKTMAFF. Here the CDR3 DNA reads TGTGCCAGTAGTATAAGTGACAAGACGATGGCTTTCTTT.

The chain recombines TRBV25-1 with TRBJ1-2, with no clear D. The CDR3 is made up of 13 amino acids. V gave up 9 bases and J gave up 4 bases, with 15 bases separating them. Germline lookup yields CDR1 MGHDK and CDR2 SYGVNS. CDR3 coding DNA: TGTGCCAGTGGGTCGGGATTCTTCTATGGCTACACCTTC. This encodes CASGSGFFYGYTF.

This clone has only a few counts. The chain has TRBV2 and TRBJ2-1; the D gene is possibly TRBD1 (6 bases). The CDR3 loop spans 14 amino acids. Trimming pared 5 bases from V and 4 bases from J, leaving 12 bases between. Germline loops: CDR1 SNHLY, CDR2 FYNNEI. The CDR3, as DNA: TGTGCCAGCAGTTATCCAGGGGCGTACAATGAGCAGTTCTTC. The encoded protein is CASSYPGAYNEQFF.

This clone has a handful of counts. The genes are TRBV27 and TRBJ1-1, with D tentatively TRBD1 (5 bases). Germline V gives CDR1 MNHEY, CDR2 SMNVEV (reference sequence). V shed 6 bases and J shed 1 base, with 21 bases lying between them. This CDR3 comprises 17 residues. For the CDR3, the DNA is TGTGCCAGCAGCCCTTCTAGGGGTTCTCTGGGGAACACTGAAGCTTTCTTT. Translating it yields CASSPSRGSLGNTEAFF.

The rearrangement links TRBV5-4 to TRBJ1-4; TRBD1 matches 8 bases. There are 14 residues in the CDR3. Germline CDR1 and CDR2: SGHNT and YYREEE (reference sequence). V shed 3 bases, J shed 6 bases, and the junction held 4 bases outside the gene matches. CDR3 amino acids: CASSSDRGDEKLFF. The CDR3, as DNA: TGTGCCAGCAGCTCAGACAGGGGAGATGAAAAACTGTTTTTT. Full variable domain (remainder filled in from reference TRBV5-4 and TRBJ1-4): ETGVTQSPTHLIKTRGQQVTLRCSSQSGHNTVSWYQQALGQGPQFIFQYYREEENGRGNFPPRFSGLQFPNYSSELNVNALELDDSALYLCASSSDRGDEKLFFGSGTQLSVL.

A few counts support this clone. The chain has TRBV9 and TRBJ1-1; tentatively, D is TRBD1 (5 bases). The CDR3 has 15 residues. Germline V gene data show CDR1 as SGDLS and CDR2 as YYNGEE. V lost 0 bases, J lost 0 bases, and 9 bases lay in between. This CDR3 is CASSVEAGMNTEAFF. In nucleotides, the CDR3 is TGTGCCAGCAGCGTAGAAGCAGGGATGAACACTGAAGCTTTCTTT.

Only a few counts were recorded for this clone. The chain combines TRBV2 with TRBJ1-2, with D perhaps matching TRBD1 (5 bases). The CDR3 is made up of 15 amino acids. CDR1 SNHLY and CDR2 FYNNEI come from the germline V gene. Trimming removed 6 bases from V and 1 base from J, with 15 bases in between. The CDR3 nucleotides are TGTGCCAGCAGGACTGGGGGGACCGGTAACTATGGCTACACCTTC. As protein: CASRTGGTGNYGYTF.